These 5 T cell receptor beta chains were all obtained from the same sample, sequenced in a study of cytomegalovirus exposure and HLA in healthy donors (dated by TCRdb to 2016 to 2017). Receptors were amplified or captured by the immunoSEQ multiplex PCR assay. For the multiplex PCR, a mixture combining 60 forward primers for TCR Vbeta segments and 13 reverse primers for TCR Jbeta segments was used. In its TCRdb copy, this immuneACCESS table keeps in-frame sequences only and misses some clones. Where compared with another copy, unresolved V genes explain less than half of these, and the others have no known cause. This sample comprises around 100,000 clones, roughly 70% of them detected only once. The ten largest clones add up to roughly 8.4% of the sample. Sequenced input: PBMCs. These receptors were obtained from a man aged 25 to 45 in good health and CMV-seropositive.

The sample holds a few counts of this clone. The CDR3 is CSAVHRAGAFF. The CDR3 nucleotides read TGCAGTGCCGTGCACCGAGCCGGGGCTTTCTTT. The chain joins TRBV20-1 to TRBJ1-1; D unresolved. CDR3 size: 11 residues. Trimming pared 6 bases from V and 11 bases from J, leaving 16 bases between. CDR1 is DFQATT, CDR2 SNEGSKA, per germline (reference sequence).

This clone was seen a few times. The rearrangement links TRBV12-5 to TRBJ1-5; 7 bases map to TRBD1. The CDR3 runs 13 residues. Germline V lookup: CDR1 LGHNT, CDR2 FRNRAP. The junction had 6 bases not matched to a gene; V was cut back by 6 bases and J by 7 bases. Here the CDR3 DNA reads TGTGCTAGTGGCAACGACAGGGTACAGCCCCAGCATTTT. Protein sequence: CASGNDRVQPQHF.

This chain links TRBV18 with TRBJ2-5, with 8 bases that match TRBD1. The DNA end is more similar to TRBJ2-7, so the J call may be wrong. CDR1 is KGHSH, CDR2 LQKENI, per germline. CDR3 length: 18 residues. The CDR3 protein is CASSPKGNRGISSYEQYF. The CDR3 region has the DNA TGTGCCAGCTCCCCCAAGGGAAACAGGGGGATATCAAGCTACGAGCAGTACTTC.

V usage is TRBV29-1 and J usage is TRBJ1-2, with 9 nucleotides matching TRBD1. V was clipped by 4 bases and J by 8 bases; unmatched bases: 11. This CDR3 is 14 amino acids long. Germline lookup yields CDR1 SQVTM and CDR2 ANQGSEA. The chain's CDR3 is CSVVRDRELGGYTF. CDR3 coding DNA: TGCAGCGTTGTAAGGGACAGGGAATTAGGAGGCTACACCTTC.

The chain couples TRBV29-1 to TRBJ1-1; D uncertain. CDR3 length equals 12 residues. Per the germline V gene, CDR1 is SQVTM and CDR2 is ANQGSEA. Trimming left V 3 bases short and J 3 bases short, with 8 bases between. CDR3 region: CSVDGWDTEAFF. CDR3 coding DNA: TGCAGCGTTGACGGGTGGGACACTGAAGCTTTCTTT.